One and the same sample provided the 15 T cell receptor beta chains below, sequenced in a study of T cell responses to AZD1222 COVID-19 vaccine. Using immunoSEQ multiplex PCR, the repertoire was profiled, and TCRdb retains in-frame clones only, with some absent. The top ten hold around 1.7% of the sample, which has 120,000 or so clones, 92% seen once. Sequences were derived from peripheral blood, sampled on day 0 of AZD1222 vaccination. The receptors originated from an adult in good health.

The gene calls are TRBV24-1 and TRBJ2-3, with D tentatively TRBD1 (6 bases). The ends were cut back, 4 bases at V and 3 bases at J, with 16 bases in the middle. Germline V gene lookup returns CDR1 KGHDR and CDR2 SFDVKD. The CDR3 covers 16 residues. In nucleotides, the CDR3 is TGTGCCACCAGTGACCCAGGACAGTCATTTACAGATACGCAGTATTTT. Protein product: CATSDPGQSFTDTQYF.

The table lists this clone with a few counts. This rearrangement joins TRBV29-1 to TRBJ1-1, with 10 bases lining up with TRBD1. The CDR3 extends over 12 amino acids. The germline gives CDR1 SQVTM, CDR2 ANQGSEA. V trimming: 7 bases; J trimming: 11 bases; junction bases outside the gene matches: 10. Written as DNA, the CDR3 is TGCAGCGCCGAATGGACAGGGGGAAGGGCTTTCTTT. Its translation: CSAEWTGGRAFF. The whole variable domain, filled in from reference TRBV29-1 and TRBJ1-1, reads SAVISQKPSRDICQRGTSLTIQCQVDSQVTMMFWYRQQPGQSLTLIATANQGSEATYESGFVIDKFPISRPNLTFSTLTVSNMSPEDSSIYLCSAEWTGGRAFFGQGTRLTVV.

The gene calls are TRBV5-1 and TRBJ1-5, with D uncertain. Germline loops: CDR1 SGHRS, CDR2 YFSETQ. The CDR3 spans 14 residues. V was cut by 7 bases and J by 2 bases, with 13 bases left in between. The CDR3 nucleotides read TGCGCCAGCCGCCCGGGGTTACGCAATCAGCCCCAGCATTTT. As protein: CASRPGLRNQPQHF.

The rearrangement links TRBV5-1 to TRBJ1-6; no clear D gene. Trimming removed 1 base at V and 8 bases at J, with 10 bases between. This CDR3 has 14 residues. Germline assignment: CDR1 SGHRS and CDR2 YFSETQ. CDR3 loop: CASSLFGTDSPLHF. In DNA form, the CDR3 reads TGCGCCAGCAGCTTGTTTGGCACCGATTCACCCCTCCACTTT.

The chain has TRBV7-6 and TRBJ2-1, with 9 bases matching TRBD2. CDR1 and CDR2 (germline): SGHVS, FNYEAQ. The V gene end was trimmed by 0 bases and the J gene end by 0 bases; junction bases not matched to a gene: 0. This CDR3 has 16 residues. The CDR3 sequence is CASSLASGSSYNEQFF. The CDR3 DNA sequence: TGTGCCAGCAGCTTAGCTAGCGGGAGCTCCTACAATGAGCAGTTCTTC.

The chain links TRBV11-2 to TRBJ1-2; 8 bases agree with TRBD1. Germline V gene sequence: CDR1 SGHAT, CDR2 FQNNGV. The V segment lost 8 bases and the J segment 2 bases; nucleotides outside the gene matches: 16. The CDR3 runs 17 residues. The CDR3 region is CASYLPGRGRKNYGYTF. CDR3 sequence (DNA): TGTGCCAGCTACCTTCCGGGCAGGGGGCGGAAAAACTATGGCTACACCTTC.

The chain is built from TRBV5-1 and TRBJ2-7; TRBD1 is a possible D gene (6 bases). The CDR3 runs 14 residues. The germline V gene has CDR1 SGHRS and CDR2 YFSETQ. V was cut by 2 bases and J by 2 bases, with 11 bases left in between. CDR3 in amino acids: CASSLRTETYEQYF. CDR3 coding DNA: TGCGCCAGCAGCTTAAGGACAGAAACCTACGAGCAGTACTTC.

The genes are TRBV5-1 and TRBJ1-2, with a tentative D call TRBD1 (5 bases). Germline V CDR1 and CDR2: SGHRS, YFSETQ. The CDR3 consists of 16 residues. V was pared by 5 bases and J by 0 bases, with 17 bases between. The CDR3 region is CASRPTGAAANYGYTF. CDR3 coding DNA: TGCGCCAGCAGGCCGACCGGGGCCGCTGCTAACTATGGCTACACCTTC.

The chain combines TRBV7-8 with TRBJ2-5; 7 bases agree with TRBD1. The CDR3 runs to 15 residues. The germline gives CDR1 SGHVS, CDR2 FQNEAQ. V was pared by 5 bases and J by 1 base, with 7 bases of the junction left unmatched. The CDR3 loop reads CASSRDRIFQETQYF. The DNA for the CDR3 is TGTGCCAGCAGCCGGGACAGAATTTTCCAAGAGACCCAGTACTTC.

The V call is TRBV30, the J call TRBJ1-5, with D possibly being TRBD1 (5 bases). Germline values: CDR1 GTSNPN, CDR2 SVGIG (reference sequence). Trimming shortened V by 0 bases and J by 6 bases, and 15 bases separated the two germline ends. The CDR3 length is 15 residues. Here the CDR3 DNA reads TGTGCCTGGAGTGTATTTTCGGGACGCGGTCAGCCCCAGCATTTT. This sequence encodes CAWSVFSGRGQPQHF.

The V call is TRBV3-1 (or the pseudogene TRBV3-2), the J call TRBJ1-2; no clear D. The V end was cut by 1 base, the J end by 8 bases, with 11 bases between. From germline, CDR1 is LGHDT and CDR2 YNNKEL (reference sequence). The CDR3 has 13 residues. CDR3 DNA sequence: TGTGCCAGCAGCCAAGGAAGCCTCGGGGGCTACACCTTC. Protein product: CASSQGSLGGYTF.

This chain connects TRBV5-1 to TRBJ1-4, with 7 bases fitting TRBD1. V gave up 0 bases and J gave up 4 bases; unmatched junction bases: 3. The germline V gene has CDR1 SGHRS and CDR2 YFSETQ. The CDR3 length is 15 residues. CDR3 loop: CASSLGQGNNEKLFF. The CDR3 bases are TGCGCCAGCAGCTTGGGACAGGGAAATAATGAAAAACTGTTTTTT.

The chain has TRBV5-8 and TRBJ2-7; D is unresolved. Trimming took off 2 bases at V and 7 bases at J, with 10 bases between the two ends. The CDR3 sequence is 12 residues long. CDR1 and CDR2 from the germline V gene are SGHTS and YDEGEE. DNA for the CDR3: TGTGCCAGCAGCTTCTCCGGGCCTGAGCAGTACTTC. This translates into CASSFSGPEQYF.

The J gene is TRBJ1-1, the V gene TRBV5-4; D not certain. CDR3 length: 14 amino acids. The germline gives CDR1 SGHNT, CDR2 YYREEE (reference sequence). V was trimmed by 0 bases and J by 0 bases, leaving 6 bases between them. CDR3 nucleotides: TGTGCCAGCAGCTTGGATTTTATGAACACTGAAGCTTTCTTT. As protein: CASSLDFMNTEAFF. The full variable domain, completed using reference TRBV5-4 and TRBJ1-1, is ETGVTQSPTHLIKTRGQQVTLRCSSQSGHNTVSWYQQALGQGPQFIFQYYREEENGRGNFPPRFSGLQFPNYSSELNVNALELDDSALYLCASSLDFMNTEAFFGQGTRLTVV.

The CDR3 DNA reads as TGTGCCAGTAGTATGAGCCTAGCGGCAGATACGCAGTATTTT. It codes for CASSMSLAADTQYF. This sequence joins TRBV19 and TRBJ2-3, with 7 positions matching TRBD2. The CDR3 spans 14 residues. The V segment lost 3 bases and the J segment 4 bases; nucleotides outside the gene matches: 4. CDR1 is LNHDA and CDR2 is SQIVND in the germline V gene (reference sequence).